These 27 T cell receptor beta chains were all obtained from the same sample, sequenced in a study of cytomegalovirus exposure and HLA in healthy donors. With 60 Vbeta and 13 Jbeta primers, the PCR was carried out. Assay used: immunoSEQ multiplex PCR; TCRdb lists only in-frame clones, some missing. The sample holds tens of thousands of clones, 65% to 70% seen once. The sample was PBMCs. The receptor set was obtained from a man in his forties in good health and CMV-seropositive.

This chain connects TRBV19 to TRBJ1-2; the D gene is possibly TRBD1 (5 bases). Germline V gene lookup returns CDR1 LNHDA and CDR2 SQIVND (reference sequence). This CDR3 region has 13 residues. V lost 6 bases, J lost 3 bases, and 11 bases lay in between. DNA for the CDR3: TGTGCCAGTAGCGTTGGGGGGGACTATGGCTACACCTTC. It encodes CASSVGGDYGYTF. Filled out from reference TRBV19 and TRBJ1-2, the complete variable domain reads DGGITQSPKYLFRKEGQNVTLSCEQNLNHDAMYWYRQDPGQGLRLIYYSQIVNDFQKGDIAEGYSVSREKKESFPLTVTSAQKNPTAFYLCASSVGGDYGYTFGSGTRLTVV.

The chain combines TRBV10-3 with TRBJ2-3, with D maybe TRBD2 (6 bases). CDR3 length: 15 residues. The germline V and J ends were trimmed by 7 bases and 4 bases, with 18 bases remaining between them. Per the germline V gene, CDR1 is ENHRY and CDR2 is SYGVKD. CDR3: CAIMQRWEAPDTQYF. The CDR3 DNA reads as TGTGCCATCATGCAAAGGTGGGAGGCCCCAGATACGCAGTATTTT.

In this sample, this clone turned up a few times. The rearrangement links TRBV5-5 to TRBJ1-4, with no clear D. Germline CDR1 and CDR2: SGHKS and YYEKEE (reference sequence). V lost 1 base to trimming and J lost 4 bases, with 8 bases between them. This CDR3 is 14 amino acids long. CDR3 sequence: CASSLTDFNEKLFF. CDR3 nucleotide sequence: TGTGCCAGCAGCTTGACAGATTTTAATGAAAAACTGTTTTTT.

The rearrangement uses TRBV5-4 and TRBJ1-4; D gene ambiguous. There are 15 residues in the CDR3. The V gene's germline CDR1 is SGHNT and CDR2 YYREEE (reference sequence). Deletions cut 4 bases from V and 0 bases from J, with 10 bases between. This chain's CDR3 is CASSEGGATNEKLFF. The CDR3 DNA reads TGTGCCAGCAGCGAGGGCGGAGCAACTAATGAAAAACTGTTTTTT.

Written as DNA, the CDR3 is TGTGCCACCACCTTCCTACCCCCGACCGGGGAGCTGTTTTTT. It codes for CATTFLPPTGELFF. The gene calls are TRBV27 and TRBJ2-2; no clear D gene. The germline gives CDR1 MNHEY, CDR2 SMNVEV (reference sequence). CDR3 length: 14 amino acids. V was pared by 10 bases and J by 5 bases, with 17 bases between.

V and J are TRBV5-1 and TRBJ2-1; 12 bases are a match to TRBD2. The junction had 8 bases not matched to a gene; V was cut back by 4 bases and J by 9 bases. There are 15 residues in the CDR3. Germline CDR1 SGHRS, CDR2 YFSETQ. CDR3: CASSVTSGRSGEQFF. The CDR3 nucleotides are TGCGCCAGCAGCGTTACTAGCGGGAGGTCGGGTGAGCAGTTCTTC.

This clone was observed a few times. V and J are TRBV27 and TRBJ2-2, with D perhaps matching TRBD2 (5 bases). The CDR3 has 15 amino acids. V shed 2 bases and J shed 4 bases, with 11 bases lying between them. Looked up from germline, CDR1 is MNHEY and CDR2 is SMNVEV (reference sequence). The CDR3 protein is CASSLEGSFTGELFF. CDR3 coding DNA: TGTGCCAGCAGTTTAGAAGGGAGCTTCACCGGGGAGCTGTTTTTT.

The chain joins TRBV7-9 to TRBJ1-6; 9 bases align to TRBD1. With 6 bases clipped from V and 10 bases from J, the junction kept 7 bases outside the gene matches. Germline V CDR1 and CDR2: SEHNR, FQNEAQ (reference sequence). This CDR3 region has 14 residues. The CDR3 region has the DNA TGTGCCAGCAGTTCAGGGACAGGGAACTCACCCCTCCACTTT. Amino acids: CASSSGTGNSPLHF.

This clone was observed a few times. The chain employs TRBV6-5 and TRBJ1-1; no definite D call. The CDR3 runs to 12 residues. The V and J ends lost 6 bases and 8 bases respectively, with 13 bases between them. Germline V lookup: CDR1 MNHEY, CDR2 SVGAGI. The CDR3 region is CASRRGTTEAFF. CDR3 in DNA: TGTGCCAGCAGACGCGGCACAACAGAAGCTTTCTTT.

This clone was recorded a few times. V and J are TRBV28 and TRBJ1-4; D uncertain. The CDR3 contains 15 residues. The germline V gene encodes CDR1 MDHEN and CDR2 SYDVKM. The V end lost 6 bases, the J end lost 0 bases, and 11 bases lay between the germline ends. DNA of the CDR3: TGTGCCAGCAGATGGGCGAAGACAACTAATGAAAAACTGTTTTTT. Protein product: CASRWAKTTNEKLFF.

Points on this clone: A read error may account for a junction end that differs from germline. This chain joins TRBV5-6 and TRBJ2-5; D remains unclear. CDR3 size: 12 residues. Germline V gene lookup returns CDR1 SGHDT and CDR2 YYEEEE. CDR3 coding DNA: TGTGCCAGCAGCTCTCAGCAAGAGGCCCAGTACTTC. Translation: CASSSQQEAQYF.

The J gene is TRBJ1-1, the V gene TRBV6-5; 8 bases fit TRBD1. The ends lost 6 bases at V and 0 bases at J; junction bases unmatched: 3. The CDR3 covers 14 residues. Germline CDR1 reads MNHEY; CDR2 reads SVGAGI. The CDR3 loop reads CASRQGGLNTEAFF. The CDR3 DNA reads TGTGCCAGCAGACAGGGGGGCCTGAACACTGAAGCTTTCTTT.

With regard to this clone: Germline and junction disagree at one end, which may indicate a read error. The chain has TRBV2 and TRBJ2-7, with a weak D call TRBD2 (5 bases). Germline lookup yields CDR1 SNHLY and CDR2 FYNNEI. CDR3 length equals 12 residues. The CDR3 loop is CASSEVVGLSDF. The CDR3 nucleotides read TGTGCCAGCAGTGAGGTAGTAGGACTGAGTGATTTC. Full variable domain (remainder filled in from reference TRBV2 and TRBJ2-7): EPEVTQTPSHQVTQMGQEVILRCVPISNHLYFYWYRQILGQKVEFLVSFYNNEISEKSEIFDDQFSVERPDGSNFTLKIRSTKLEDSAMYFCASSEVVGLSDFGPGTRLTVT.

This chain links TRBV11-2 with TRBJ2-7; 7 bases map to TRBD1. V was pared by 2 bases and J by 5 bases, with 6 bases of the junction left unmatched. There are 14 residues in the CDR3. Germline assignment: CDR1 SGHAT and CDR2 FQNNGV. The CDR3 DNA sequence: TGTGCCAGCAGCTTAAGTACAGGGGCGGACGAGCAGTACTTC. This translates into CASSLSTGADEQYF.

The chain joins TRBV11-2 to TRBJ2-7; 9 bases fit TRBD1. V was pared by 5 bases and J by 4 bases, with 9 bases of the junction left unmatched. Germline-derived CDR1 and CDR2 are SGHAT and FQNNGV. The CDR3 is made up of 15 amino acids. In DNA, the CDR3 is TGTGCCAGCAGCACCGGGACAGGGCGGTTTTACGAGCAGTACTTC. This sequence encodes CASSTGTGRFYEQYF.

The CDR3 reads CASSFTAGSGNTIYF. CDR3 DNA sequence: TGTGCCAGCAGTTTTACCGCGGGCTCTGGAAACACCATATATTTT. V gene TRBV28 combines with J gene TRBJ1-3; D gene uncertain. Trimming removed 3 bases at V and 0 bases at J, with 9 bases between. This CDR3 has 15 amino acids. Per the germline V gene, CDR1 is MDHEN and CDR2 is SYDVKM.

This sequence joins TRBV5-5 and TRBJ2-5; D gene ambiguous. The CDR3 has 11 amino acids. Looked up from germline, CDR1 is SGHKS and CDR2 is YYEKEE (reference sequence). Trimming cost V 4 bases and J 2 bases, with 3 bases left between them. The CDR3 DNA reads TGTGCCAGCAGCCCACAAGAGACCCAGTACTTC. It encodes CASSPQETQYF.

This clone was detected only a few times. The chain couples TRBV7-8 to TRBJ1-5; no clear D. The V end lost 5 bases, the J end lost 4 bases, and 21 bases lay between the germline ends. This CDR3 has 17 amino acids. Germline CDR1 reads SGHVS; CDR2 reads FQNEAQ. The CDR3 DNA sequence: TGTGCCAGCAGCGCGGGAGGCGGACTCCCGATTAATCAGCCCCAGCATTTT. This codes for CASSAGGGLPINQPQHF. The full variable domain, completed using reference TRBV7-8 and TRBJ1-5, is GAGVSQSPRYKVAKRGQDVALRCDPISGHVSLFWYQQALGQGPEFLTYFQNEAQLDKSGLPSDRFFAERPEGSVSTLKIQRTQQEDSAVYLCASSAGGGLPINQPQHFGDGTRLSIL.

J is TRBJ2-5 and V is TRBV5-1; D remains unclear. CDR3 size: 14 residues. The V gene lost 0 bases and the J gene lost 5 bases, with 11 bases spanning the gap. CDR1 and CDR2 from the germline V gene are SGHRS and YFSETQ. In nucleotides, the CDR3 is TGCGCCAGCAGCTTGGAAACAAGGAGCGAGACCCAGTACTTC. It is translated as CASSLETRSETQYF.

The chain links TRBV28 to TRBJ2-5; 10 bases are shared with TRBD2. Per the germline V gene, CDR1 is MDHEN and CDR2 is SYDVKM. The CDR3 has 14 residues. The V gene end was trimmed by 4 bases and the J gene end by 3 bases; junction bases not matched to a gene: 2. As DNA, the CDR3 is TGTGCCAGCAGTTCCGGGACTAGCGAAGAGACCCAGTACTTC. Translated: CASSSGTSEETQYF.

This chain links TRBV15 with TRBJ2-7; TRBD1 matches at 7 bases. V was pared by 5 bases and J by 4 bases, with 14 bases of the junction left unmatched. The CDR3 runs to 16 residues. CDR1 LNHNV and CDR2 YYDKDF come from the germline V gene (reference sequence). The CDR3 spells CATSPAAGSGQYEQYF. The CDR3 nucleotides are TGTGCCACCAGCCCAGCGGCCGGTTCGGGACAGTACGAGCAGTACTTC.

The CDR3 region is CASSLLRGRSNEKLFF. The CDR3 DNA sequence: TGTGCCAGCAGCTTACTAAGAGGGCGCAGTAATGAAAAACTGTTTTTT. The chain joins TRBV11-2 to TRBJ1-4; D uncertain. V was shortened by 2 bases and J by 4 bases, with 14 bases between the two germline ends. CDR3 length equals 16 residues. The germline V gene encodes CDR1 SGHAT and CDR2 FQNNGV.

CDR3 amino acids: CASSAGLAGAKVSQPQHF. CDR3 in DNA: TGTGCCAGCAGCGCGGGCCTAGCGGGCGCAAAGGTCAGTCAGCCCCAGCATTTT. The chain has TRBV5-5 and TRBJ1-5; no clear D gene. CDR1 and CDR2 (germline): SGHKS, YYEKEE (reference sequence). The ends were cut back, 4 bases at V and 6 bases at J, with 26 bases in the middle. The CDR3 runs 18 residues.

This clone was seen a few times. CDR3 nucleotide sequence: TGTGCCAGCAGCGGGACTAGGACTGGGGAGACCCAGTACTTC. This translates into CASSGTRTGETQYF. The chain links TRBV5-4 to TRBJ2-5, with 8 bases lining up with TRBD2. This CDR3 spans 14 amino acids. Germline lookup yields CDR1 SGHNT and CDR2 YYREEE (reference sequence). Unmatched junction bases numbered 7, after V lost 4 bases and J lost 5 bases.

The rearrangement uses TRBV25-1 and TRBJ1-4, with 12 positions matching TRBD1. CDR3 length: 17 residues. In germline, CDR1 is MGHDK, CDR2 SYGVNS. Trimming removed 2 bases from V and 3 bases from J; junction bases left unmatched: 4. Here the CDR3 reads CASSEGDRGLSNEKLFF. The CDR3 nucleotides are TGTGCCAGCAGTGAAGGGGACAGGGGGCTCTCTAATGAAAAACTGTTTTTT.

In DNA, the CDR3 is TGTGCCAGCAGCTTGGTCCAGGGGAACACTGAAGCTTTCTTT. It codes for CASSLVQGNTEAFF. The chain links TRBV5-4 to TRBJ1-1, with TRBD1 as a possible D gene (5 bases). V gave up 0 bases and J gave up 1 base, with 7 bases separating them. Germline V gene lookup returns CDR1 SGHNT and CDR2 YYREEE (reference sequence). The CDR3 totals 14 residues.

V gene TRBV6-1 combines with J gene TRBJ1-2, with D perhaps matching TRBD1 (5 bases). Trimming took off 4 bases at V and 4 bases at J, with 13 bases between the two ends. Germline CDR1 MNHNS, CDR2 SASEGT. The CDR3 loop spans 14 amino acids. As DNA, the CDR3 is TGTGCCAGCAGTGCATACAGGAGCGCCTATGGCTACACCTTC. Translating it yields CASSAYRSAYGYTF.